This entry concerns a single T cell receptor beta chain. This clonotype was counted only a few times. The antigen it recognizes is unknown. It has no much larger one-base neighbor in the sample; base qualities were not kept. Libraries were constructed by UMI-ligation and nested PCR. A single-stranded oligonucleotide carrying the Illumina SP2 sequence and a UMI was ligated to the cDNA 3' end using T4 RNA ligase 1. PCR1 used 4 to 5 cycles (98 degrees C 15 s, 69 degrees C 30 s, 72 degrees C 40 s), and the beta primer was an equimolar mix of RC1.1 and RC1.2 that covered TRBC1 and TRBC2. From PCR2 onward, TCR alpha and beta chains were processed separately, with sample indices and Illumina adaptors added. The UMI comprised 12 random nucleotides, as two hexamers separated by a spacer, placed after an 8-base spacer. Libraries were sequenced on an Illumina MiSeq with v2 2x251 paired-end chemistry, typically roughly 11 samples per run. PhiX DNA at roughly 5-8% was added to each sequencing library to increase diversity. The paper's data handling went like this. Raw reads were converted to FASTQ with bcl2fastq and were demultiplexed by dual indices with Demultiplexor. Decombinator assigned V and J genes by tag matching, allowing a single base-pair mismatch. Using UMIs, Collapsinator corrected both sequencing errors and the frequency errors that come from PCR heterogeneity. Decombinator identifiers were converted to nucleotide sequence by CDR3Translator, the sequences were translated to amino acids, and CDR3 was extracted using C- and N-terminal motifs. A cluster of KT2 sequences that shared one unique molecular identifier was counted as a single distinct KT2 TCR. The public reads were run again by TCRdb, first through fastp at Q25 and then through MiXCR, and only productive beta chains were kept. Each entry merges the rows of one CDR3 protein and shows their most common DNA and genes. These V and J calls derive from TCRdb rather than the authors' analysis. The sample contains approximately 60,000 distinct CDR3 sequences, 9% to 15% of them found a single time. Jointly, the top ten make up about 9.4% of the sample.

Trimmed from V: 4 bases; trimmed from J: 1 base; junction bases lacking a gene match: 0. From its cysteine to its phenylalanine, the CDR3 spans 14 amino acids. Of all the DNA, just the CDR3 is kept, 42 bases in frame from base 1. In the germline V gene, CDR1 corresponds to SNHLY and CDR2 to FYNNEI. This entry comes from a study of quantifying T cell responses using KT2 cells (dated by TCRdb to 2016 to 2017). Looking at the study overall: RNA was DNase-treated and reverse transcribed with TCR alpha and beta constant-region primers, mostly using SuperScript III. Under optimum conditions, the T4 ligation step was estimated to exceed 10% efficiency. PCR2 was run as a SYBR Green qPCR and stopped at a predetermined fluorescence threshold to avoid over-amplification. General study outcomes and caveats: Even at the lowest spike-in tested, roughly one KT2 cell per 100,000 PBMC, KT2 sequences were still detected. Saturation in the detection of KT2 sequences was observed at very high KT2 spike-in numbers. The study did not include a side-by-side comparison of this pipeline with other TCR sequencing techniques. Counts of KT2 alpha and beta sequences scaled linearly with input KT2 cell number over several orders of magnitude.

Known numbers of KT2, a T cell clone whose TCR had been sequenced previously, were spiked into unfractionated PBMC to test the sensitivity and accuracy of the pipeline. KT2 cells were mixed with a fixed number of PBMC to create a range of KT2-to-PBMC ratios. The rearranged chain carries TRBV2 and TRBJ2-3; the junction holds 9 bases that match TRBD2. The receptor's source is a human donor. Sequenced sample: PBMCs spiked with cells of the T cell clone KT2. Here is the DNA: TGTGCCAGCAGTGGGACTAGCGGCACAGATACGCAGTATTTT. This encodes CASSGTSGTDTQYF.